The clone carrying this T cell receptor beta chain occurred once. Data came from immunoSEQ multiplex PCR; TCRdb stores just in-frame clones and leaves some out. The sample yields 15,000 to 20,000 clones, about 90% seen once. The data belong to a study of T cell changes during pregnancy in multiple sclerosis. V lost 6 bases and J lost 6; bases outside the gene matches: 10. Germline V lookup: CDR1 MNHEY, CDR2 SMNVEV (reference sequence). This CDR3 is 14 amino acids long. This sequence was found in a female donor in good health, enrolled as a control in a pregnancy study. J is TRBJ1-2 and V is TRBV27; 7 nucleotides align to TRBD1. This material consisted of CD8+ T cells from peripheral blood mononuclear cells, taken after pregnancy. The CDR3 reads CASSLTGVLDGYTF. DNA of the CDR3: TGTGCCAGCAGCCTAACAGGGGTATTGGATGGCTACACCTTC.